A single sample is the source of the 20 T cell receptor beta chains below, sequenced in a study of blood T cells in healthy people across ages. A second PCR, run for roughly 7 to 12 cycles, used a sample-barcoded 5' primer plus a J-beta primer mix. TCRdb recomputed calls from the 5' RACE reads with MiXCR, one row per CDR3 protein. This sample has 870,000 or so distinct CDR3 sequences; 29% occur once, and the top ten carry 15% to 20%. Sequencing input: blood. The receptors were sampled from a woman older than 75 in good health.

As for this clonotype: A read error may explain this, as a much larger clone is one base away. This chain connects TRBV9 to TRBJ2-6, with TRBD2 matching 8 bases. CDR3 length: 17 residues. From germline, CDR1 is SGDLS and CDR2 YYNGEE. CDR3 sequence: CASRSSGPDSGANVRTF. The CDR3 nucleotides read TGTGCCAGCAGATCTAGCGGGCCTGACTCTGGGGCCAACGTCCGGACTTTC.

This clonotype was seen ten or more times. This chain joins TRBV21-1 and TRBJ2-7; the table's D call TRBD1 went unverified against the DNA. TRBV21-1 is assigned pseudogene status. This CDR3 has 15 residues. The CDR3 loop reads CASSGQRGDHITQYF. The DNA for the CDR3 is TGTGCCAGCAGCGGACAAAGGGGGGACCACATTACCCAGTACTTC.

Notes on this clonotype: Mismatch with germline at one junction end may stem from a read error. The gene calls are TRBV7-2 and TRBJ2-3; D not resolved. The CDR3 is 12 amino acids. Germline V CDR1 and CDR2: SGHTA, FQGNSA. The CDR3 region is CASSLSTDTRYF. The CDR3 DNA sequence: TGTGCCAGCAGCTTGTCCACAGATACGCGGTATTTT.

A remark on this clonotype: A much larger clonotype is one base distant, so this may be a read error. The chain has TRBV7-2 and TRBJ2-1; 8 bases map to TRBD2. Matching the DNA end better, TRBJ2-7 makes the J call doubtful. Germline CDR1 reads SGHTA; CDR2 reads FQGNSA. CDR3 length: 16 amino acids. The CDR3 sequence: CASSLARTSSYNEQYF. Here the CDR3 DNA reads TGTGCCAGCAGCTTAGCCCGGACTAGCTCCTACAATGAGCAGTACTTC.

In its sample, this clonotype was seen a few times. The CDR3 DNA reads TGTGCCAGCAGGCGGACTAGCGGGGGGAGCACCGGGGAGCTGTTTTTT. Protein: CASRRTSGGSTGELFF. This chain connects TRBV11-3 to TRBJ2-2, with TRBD2 matching over 14 bases. Unmatched junction bases numbered 4, after V lost 6 bases and J lost 4 bases. Germline-derived CDR1 and CDR2 are SGHNT and YENEEA. The CDR3 is made up of 16 amino acids.

Only a few counts were recorded for this clonotype. This chain links TRBV20-1 with TRBJ1-1; D may be TRBD1 (6 bases). Trimming left V 0 bases short and J 6 bases short, with 17 bases between. Germline V gene lookup returns CDR1 DFQATT and CDR2 SNEGSKA (reference sequence). The CDR3 runs 15 residues. CDR3 nucleotides: TGCAGTGCTAGAGATTTAGACGGACAGCTGCCTGAAGCTTTCTTT. Protein: CSARDLDGQLPEAFF.

The V gene is TRBV5-1, the J gene TRBJ2-1; 12 bases map to TRBD2. The CDR3 extends over 18 amino acids. J gave up 0 bases and V 2 bases, and 6 bases lay outside the gene matches. In germline, CDR1 is SGHRS, CDR2 YFSETQ. CDR3 protein: CASSFGLAGSSSYNEQFF. For the CDR3, the DNA is TGCGCCAGCAGCTTCGGACTAGCGGGGAGTAGCTCCTACAATGAGCAGTTCTTC. Filled out from reference TRBV5-1 and TRBJ2-1, the complete variable domain reads KAGVTQTPRYLIKTRGQQVTLSCSPISGHRSVSWYQQTPGQGLQFLFEYFSETQRNKGNFPGRFSGRQFSNSRSEMNVSTLELGDSALYLCASSFGLAGSSSYNEQFFGPGTRLTVL.

Details on this clonotype: An end of the junction differs from the germline gene, which may be a read error. The J gene is TRBJ2-3, the V gene TRBV12-3 or TRBV12-4, with TRBD1 identical over 8 bases. This CDR3 has 15 residues. The chain's CDR3 is CASSSGQGRADAQYF. CDR3 DNA: TGTGCCAGCAGTTCCGGACAGGGACGCGCAGATGCGCAGTATTTT.

The chain links TRBV19 to TRBJ2-3, with TRBD1 as a possible D gene (6 bases). The germline CDR1 and CDR2 sequences are LNHDA and SQIVND (reference sequence). V lost 0 bases to trimming and J lost 3 bases, with 13 bases between them. The length of the CDR3 is 16 residues. Written as DNA, the CDR3 is TGTGCCAGTAGTATAGAGAAAGGGGGACCTACAGATACGCAGTATTTT. Its translation is CASSIEKGGPTDTQYF.

The CDR3 protein is CAWSGDRTSGSYNSPLHF. For the CDR3, the DNA is TGTGCCTGGAGCGGGGACAGGACGAGCGGTTCCTATAATTCACCCCTCCACTTT. This chain uses TRBV30 with TRBJ1-6; 8 nucleotides align to TRBD1. Unmatched junction bases numbered 11, after V lost 3 bases and J lost 1 base. This CDR3 is 18 amino acids long. CDR1 is GTSNPN, CDR2 SVGIG, per germline (reference sequence).

This clonotype has a count of ten or more. The CDR3 here is CASSSTSGGYGQFF. CDR3 bases: TGTGCCAGCAGCTCGACTAGCGGGGGGTATGGGCAGTTCTTC. This chain connects TRBV7-9 to TRBJ2-1, with TRBD2 matching over 13 bases. Germline V gene lookup returns CDR1 SEHNR and CDR2 FQNEAQ (reference sequence). V dropped 4 bases and J dropped 12; count of bases not matched to a gene: 6. The CDR3 runs to 14 residues.

Comment on this clonotype: This could be a read error, since a much larger clone is one nucleotide away. CDR3 in amino acids: CSARGGQFNSPPHF. Written as DNA, the CDR3 is TGCAGTGCTAGAGGCGGACAGTTCAATTCACCCCCCCACTTT. The chain combines TRBV20-1 with TRBJ1-6, with a possible D match to TRBD1 (6 bases). Germline values: CDR1 DFQATT, CDR2 SNEGSKA (reference sequence). The CDR3 has 14 residues.

The sample holds many counts of this clonotype. The chain carries TRBV24-1 and TRBJ2-5; 10 positions agree with TRBD1. The CDR3 contains 16 residues. CDR1 is KGHDR and CDR2 is SFDVKD in the germline V gene. V lost 4 bases to trimming and J lost 5 bases; unmatched junction nucleotides: 9. CDR3: CATSDHPDRGWETQYF. CDR3 in DNA: TGTGCCACCAGTGACCACCCGGACAGGGGGTGGGAGACCCAGTACTTC.

The CDR3 region has the DNA TGCAGTGCTGGGTTACTGGGGACAGCATATGGCTACACCTTC. This encodes CSAGLLGTAYGYTF. V usage is TRBV20-1 and J usage is TRBJ1-2; 7 nucleotides agree with TRBD1. The length of the CDR3 is 14 residues. Trimming took 5 bases from V and 5 from J; bases not matched to a gene: 11. The germline V gene encodes CDR1 DFQATT and CDR2 SNEGSKA (reference sequence).

This chain links TRBV6-4 with TRBJ2-2; D is possibly TRBD2 (6 bases). The germline V gene has CDR1 MRHNA and CDR2 SNTAGT. The CDR3 totals 16 residues. Trimming took 4 bases from V and 0 from J, leaving 12 bases between them. This CDR3 is CASSVDGGANTGELFF. As DNA, the CDR3 is TGTGCCAGCAGTGTGGACGGGGGAGCGAACACCGGGGAGCTGTTTTTT.

This clonotype was recorded a few times. This rearrangement joins TRBV28 to TRBJ2-7, with a weak D call TRBD1 (7 bases). The V end was cut by 2 bases, the J end by 6 bases, with 14 bases between. The V gene's germline CDR1 is MDHEN and CDR2 SYDVKM. CDR3 size: 14 residues. CDR3 coding DNA: TGTGCCAGCAGTTTAGGCAGGGGGGCGCGCGAGCAGTACTTC. It yields the protein CASSLGRGAREQYF. Full variable domain (rest looked up from reference TRBV28 and TRBJ2-7): DVKVTQSSRYLVKRTGEKVFLECVQDMDHENMFWYRQDPGLGLRLIYFSYDVKMKEKGDIPEGYSVSREKKERFSLILESASTNQTSMYLCASSLGRGAREQYFGPGTRLTVT.

About this clonotype itself: A much bigger clone sits one base away, suggesting this may be a read error. This sequence joins TRBV20-1 and TRBJ2-1; the D is unclear. The germline gives CDR1 DFQATT, CDR2 SNEGSKA (reference sequence). The CDR3 length is 12 residues. The CDR3 reads CSARDLSNGQFF. CDR3 nucleotide sequence: TGCAGTGCTAGAGATCTATCGAATGGGCAGTTCTTC.

This clonotype was detected only once. The rearrangement uses TRBV6-1 and TRBJ1-5, with TRBD1 as a possible D gene (6 bases). Trimming pared 5 bases from V and 6 bases from J, leaving 17 bases between. The CDR3 length is 15 residues. From germline, CDR1 is MNHNS and CDR2 SASEGT. The CDR3 nucleotides read TGTGCCAGCAGTACACACGCAGGGGAAGGTCAGCCCCAGCATTTT. Its translation: CASSTHAGEGQPQHF.

Many counts were recorded for this clonotype. The chain employs TRBV2 and TRBJ2-7; possibly TRBD2 for D (5 bases). This CDR3 has 11 residues. Germline V gene data show CDR1 as SNHLY and CDR2 as FYNNEI. V dropped 6 bases and J dropped 9 bases, with 12 bases sitting between them. DNA of the CDR3: TGTGCCAGCAGCCTAGGGAGTCGGCAGTACTTC. Protein product: CASSLGSRQYF.

Many counts were recorded for this clonotype. The chain links TRBV6-1 to TRBJ2-5; TRBD2 matches 9 bases. The trim removed 4 bases at V and 8 bases at J, leaving 8 bases unmatched. Germline-derived CDR1 and CDR2 are MNHNS and SASEGT. This CDR3 has 14 residues. DNA of the CDR3: TGTGCCAGCAGTGCGGCGGGGGGGCCGGATACCCAGTACTTC. Translation: CASSAAGGPDTQYF.